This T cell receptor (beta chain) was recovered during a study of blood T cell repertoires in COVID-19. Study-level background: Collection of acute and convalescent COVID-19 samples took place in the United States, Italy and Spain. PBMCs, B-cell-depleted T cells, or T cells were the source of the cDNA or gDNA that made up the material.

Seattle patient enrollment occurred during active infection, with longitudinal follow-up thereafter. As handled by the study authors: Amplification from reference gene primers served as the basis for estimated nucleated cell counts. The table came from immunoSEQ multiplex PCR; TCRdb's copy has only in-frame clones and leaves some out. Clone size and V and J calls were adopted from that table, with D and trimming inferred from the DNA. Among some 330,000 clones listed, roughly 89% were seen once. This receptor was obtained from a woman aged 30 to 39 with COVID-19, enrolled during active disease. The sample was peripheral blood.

CDR3 sequence reads: CAWSVDAGDQPQHF. CDR3 DNA: TGTGCCTGGAGTGTAGATGCGGGCGATCAGCCCCAGCATTTT. J is TRBJ1-5 and V is TRBV30, with D hard to call. Trimming took off 0 bases at V and 5 bases at J, with 11 bases between the two ends. Per germline, CDR1 GTSNPN and CDR2 SVGIG (reference sequence). The CDR3 is made up of 14 amino acids.